This section outlines one T cell receptor beta chain sequence together with its context. No antigen is known for it. Nominally healthy donors were sampled, though unrecorded immune exposures were likely. V was cut by 0 bases and J by 10 bases, with 13 bases left in between. The CDR3 length is 14 residues. Germline V lookup: CDR1 MNHEY, CDR2 SVGAGI. This sample is part of a study of cytomegalovirus exposure and HLA in healthy donors. Primers for the PCR totalled 60 Vbeta and 13 Jbeta. Repertoires were generated with immunoSEQ multiplex PCR, while TCRdb's copy carries only in-frame clones and drops some. This sample yields fewer than 85,000 clones, of which 72% are seen a single time; 11% belongs to the top ten. Study-level findings and limits: Accurate prediction of HLA-A and HLA-B alleles (for most subjects) was reportedly achieved from TCR beta sequences.

This sequence joins TRBV6-5 and TRBJ2-1, with D perhaps TRBD1 (5 bases). Sequenced: PBMCs. This clonotype originated in a middle-aged woman in good health and CMV-seropositive. The CDR3 is CASSYSPREGEQFF. The CDR3 nucleotides are TGTGCCAGCAGTTACTCGCCCAGGGAAGGAGAGCAGTTCTTC.